This TCR beta chain was sequenced during a study of shared T cell receptors in the human thymus. CDR1 and CDR2 (germline): SEHNR, FQNEAQ (reference sequence). J gave up 5 bases and V 3 bases, and 2 bases lay outside the gene matches. This CDR3 spans 14 amino acids. Sequencing used immunoSEQ multiplex PCR; TCRdb keeps in-frame clones, though not all of them. The sample includes about 380,000 clones, 95% of them seen just once. Material: thymocytes. This chain links TRBV7-9 with TRBJ2-3; the match to TRBD2 covers 10 bases. This TCR was recovered from a human donor. In DNA, the CDR3 is TGTGCCAGCAGCTTGGGACTAGCGCGAGATACGCAGTATTTT. Residues: CASSLGLARDTQYF. Variable domain in full (rest from reference TRBV7-9 and TRBJ2-3): DTGVSQNPRHKITKRGQNVTFRCDPISEHNRLYWYRQTLGQGPEFLTYFQNEAQLEKSRLLSDRFSAERPKGSFSTLEIQRTEQGDSAMYLCASSLGLARDTQYFGPGTRLTVL.